These T cell receptor beta chains were read from a single sample in a study of human thymus T cells. Sequenced by immunoSEQ multiplex PCR; TCRdb stores in-frame clones only, minus some. The data hold tens of thousands of clones, with roughly 97% observed a single time. Sequenced input: thymus tissue. The receptors were gathered from a boy in the first two years of life with a congenital heart defect but otherwise immunologically healthy. Each CDR3 is given with its conserved first and last residue. The D gene is left open where the match is weak. Not all rows give a size; the values are once, few, many and, for expanded clones, a class.

TRBJ1-3 TRBV9 TRBD1 NA CASSDRNVQGARSGNTIYF TGTGCCAGCAGCGACCGAAACGTCCAGGGGGCCCGCTCTGGAAACACCATATATTTT
TRBJ2-5 TRBV2 TRBD2 NA CASSDLASGRSAETQYF TGTGCCAGCAGTGATTTGGCTAGCGGGAGAAGCGCGGAGACCCAGTACTTC
TRBJ1-4 TRBV5-6 NA NA CASSLSSGVTASNEKLFF TGTGCCAGCAGCTTAAGTTCGGGGGTGACAGCCAGTAATGAAAAACTGTTTTTT
TRBJ2-1 TRBV19 TRBD2 NA CASSIEEAGGTCSYNEQFF TGTGCCAGTAGTATAGAGGAAGCGGGGGGTACCTGCTCCTACAATGAGCAGTTCTTC
TRBJ2-7 TRBV7-6 TRBD1 NA CASSLGDRVHEQYF TGTGCCAGCAGCCTAGGGGACAGGGTCCACGAGCAGTACTTC
TRBJ2-7 TRBV9 NA once CASSVAGRPYEQYF TGTGCCAGCAGCGTAGCGGGCAGACCATACGAGCAGTACTTC
TRBJ1-3 TRBV9 TRBD1 NA CASSGHRDSPKFGNTIYF TGTGCCAGCAGCGGACATAGGGACAGTCCTAAGTTTGGAAACACCATATATTTT
TRBJ2-1 TRBV6-4 NA NA CASSEFASGPYNEQFF TGTGCCAGCAGTGAGTTTGCGTCGGGACCATACAATGAGCAGTTCTTC
TRBJ2-7 TRBV18 NA few CASSPTEGYEQYF TGTGCCAGCTCACCCACAGAGGGCTACGAGCAGTACTTC
TRBJ2-5 TRBV7-6 NA NA CASSFSEFYLTETQYF TGTGCCAGCAGCTTCAGCGAATTCTACTTAACGGAGACCCAGTACTTC
TRBJ2-7 TRBV5-5 TRBD2 NA CASSLVETSGFYEQYF TGTGCCAGCAGCTTGGTCGAGACTAGCGGATTCTACGAGCAGTACTTC
TRBJ1-5 TRBV10-2 TRBD1 NA CAASTGGFQPQHF TGCGCCGCCAGTACAGGGGGCTTTCAGCCCCAGCATTTT
TRBJ1-2 TRBV10-2 TRBD1 NA CASSESYGQGAYGYTF TGCGCCAGCAGTGAGTCTTACGGACAGGGGGCCTATGGCTACACCTTC
TRBJ2-5 TRBV13 NA NA CASSLSGGETQYF TGTGCCAGCAGCTTATCAGGGGGGGAGACCCAGTACTTC
TRBJ1-3 TRBV4-3 NA NA CASSHRRQKAGNTIYF TGCGCCAGCAGCCACCGGCGACAGAAAGCTGGAAACACCATATATTTT
TRBJ2-6 TRBV27 NA NA CASTLSSGANVLTF TGTGCCAGCACCCTGTCCTCTGGGGCCAACGTCCTGACTTTC
TRBJ2-1 TRBV5-1 TRBD2 NA CASSLARGGSYNEQFF TGCGCCAGCAGCTTGGCCCGGGGGGGATCCTACAATGAGCAGTTCTTC
TRBJ2-7 TRBV5-5 TRBD2 NA CASSLYGRGNEQYF TGTGCCAGCAGCTTATACGGGAGGGGTAACGAGCAGTACTTC
TRBJ2-7 TRBV4-1 NA NA CASSQEGYQYF TGCGCCAGCAGCCAAGAGGGGTACCAGTACTTC
TRBJ2-3 TRBV6-1 NA NA CASSERGRPTDTQYF TGTGCCAGCAGTGAAAGGGGACGGCCCACAGATACGCAGTATTTT
TRBJ1-2 TRBV7-9 NA NA CASSLDRTYGYTF TGTGCCAGCAGTCTCGACAGGACCTATGGCTACACCTTC
TRBJ2-3 TRBV10-3 TRBD2 NA CAISETGTRITDTQYF TGTGCCATCAGTGAGACCGGGACTAGGATCACAGATACGCAGTATTTT
TRBJ1-4 TRBV11-2 NA NA CASSAGIWGRTNEKLFF TGTGCCAGCAGCGCTGGGATTTGGGGTAGGACTAATGAAAAACTGTTTTTT
TRBJ2-3 TRBV7-2 NA NA CASSLAGRPTDTQYF TGTGCCAGCAGCTTAGCCGGGCGCCCCACAGATACGCAGTATTTT
TRBJ2-7 TRBV21-1 NA NA CASSKIRYGPYEQYF TGTGCCAGCAGCAAAATAAGGTATGGGCCCTACGAGCAGTACTTC
TRBJ2-7 TRBV15 TRBD2 NA CATSVAGSSYEQYF TGTGCCACCAGCGTAGCGGGGAGCTCCTACGAGCAGTACTTC
TRBJ1-1 TRBV10-1 TRBD1 NA CASSVGDSEAFF TGCGCCAGCAGTGTAGGGGACAGTGAAGCTTTCTTT
TRBJ2-5 TRBV5-1 NA once CASSFVGERRETQYF TGCGCCAGCAGCTTTGTGGGGGAGAGGAGGGAGACCCAGTACTTC
TRBJ2-2 TRBV7-9 TRBD1 NA CASSLEIRQGSNTGELFF TGTGCCAGCAGCTTAGAAATACGACAGGGGTCGAACACCGGGGAGCTGTTTTTT
TRBJ2-3 TRBV4-3 NA NA CASSQDGAFSTDTQYF TGCGCCAGCAGCCAAGATGGAGCTTTTAGCACAGATACGCAGTATTTT
TRBJ2-5 TRBV12-5 NA NA CASGLVRTEREEGQKKETQYF TGTGCTAGTGGTTTGGTACGGACCGAGAGGGAGGAGGGACAGAAAAAAGAGACCCAGTACTTC
TRBJ2-2 TRBV11-2 NA NA CASSPGNGLATDGELFF TGTGCCAGCAGCCCGGGCAACGGGCTAGCAACCGACGGGGAGCTGTTTTTT
TRBJ2-1 TRBV18 NA NA CASSPGEVESVEQFF TGTGCCAGCTCACCAGGGGAGGTTGAGTCGGTGGAGCAGTTCTTC
TRBJ2-7 TRBV5-1 NA NA CASSFQVTYEQYF TGCGCCAGCAGCTTTCAGGTTACCTACGAGCAGTACTTC
TRBJ1-1 TRBV27 TRBD1 NA CASSPSGDRDTEAFF TGTGCCAGCAGCCCTTCGGGGGACAGAGACACTGAAGCTTTCTTT
TRBJ1-3 TRBV27 TRBD1 NA CASSLFRPQGDSGNTIYF TGTGCCAGCAGTTTATTCCGCCCACAGGGGGACTCTGGAAACACCATATATTTT
TRBJ2-2 TRBV27 NA NA CASSTLLENTGELFF TGTGCCAGCAGTACCTTACTAGAGAACACCGGGGAGCTGTTTTTT
TRBJ1-1 TRBV18 NA NA CASSPRGEAFF TGTGCCAGCTCACCACGCGGTGAAGCTTTCTTT
TRBJ2-7 TRBV9 TRBD1 NA CASSVGAGGYEQYF TGTGCCAGCAGCGTAGGGGCAGGGGGCTACGAGCAGTACTTC
TRBJ1-2 TRBV4-1 NA NA CASSQDPRWRGFSHGYTF TGCGCCAGCAGCCAAGACCCCCGATGGCGCGGTTTTTCTCATGGCTACACCTTC
TRBJ1-1 TRBV4-1 TRBD1 NA CASSQDRRDRRNTEAFF TGCGCCAGCAGCCAAGATCGTAGGGACAGGAGAAACACTGAAGCTTTCTTT
TRBJ1-5 TRBV6-1 TRBD1 NA CASSEARSISGRGGNQPQHF TGTGCCAGCAGTGAAGCGCGATCTATCAGCGGCAGGGGGGGCAATCAGCCCCAGCATTTT
TRBJ2-2 TRBV14 NA once CASSHGPEVYSGELFF TGTGCCAGCAGCCACGGTCCTGAAGTGTATTCCGGGGAGCTGTTTTTT
TRBJ1-1 TRBV19 TRBD1 NA CASSIVGSRGLMNTEAFF TGTGCCAGTAGTATAGTAGGCTCCAGGGGGCTAATGAACACTGAAGCTTTCTTT
TRBJ1-2 TRBV28 NA NA CASSLIQGKGYTF TGTGCCAGCAGCCTGATACAGGGTAAAGGCTACACCTTC
TRBJ1-2 TRBV6-6 NA NA CASTFIGGAENYGYTF TGTGCCAGCACCTTCATCGGGGGGGCGGAAAACTATGGCTACACCTTC